This T cell receptor beta chain was found in a study of T cell responses to AZD1222 COVID-19 vaccine. Trimming cost V 6 bases and J 1 base, with 9 bases left between them. This CDR3 contains 13 residues. Germline V lookup: CDR1 MNHEY, CDR2 SVGAGI. Libraries were prepared by immunoSEQ multiplex PCR; TCRdb keeps only in-frame clonotypes and omits some of them. The repertoire consists of around 120,000 clones, with about nine tenths occurring once and the leading ten covering around 15%. Here the sequenced sample was peripheral blood, taken on day 0 of AZD1222 vaccination. The clonotype originates from an adult in good health. The chain recombines TRBV6-5 with TRBJ1-1; D is undetermined. DNA for the CDR3: TGTGCCAGCAGGGGCAGACAGAACACTGAAGCTTTCTTT. Its translation is CASRGRQNTEAFF.